Following are 9 T cell receptor beta chains from one sample sequenced in a study of blood T cell repertoires in COVID-19. Profiling relied on immunoSEQ multiplex PCR, and the TCRdb table lists in-frame clones only, not all of them. The data show around 93,000 clones, around 80% seen once. The sample was peripheral blood. Receptor source: a man between 60 and 75 years old with acute or convalescent COVID-19.

The genes are TRBV19 and TRBJ1-6; D perhaps matches TRBD1 (5 bases). CDR1 and CDR2 from the germline V gene are LNHDA and SQIVND (reference sequence). The CDR3 is 14 amino acids. V was cut by 3 bases and J by 5 bases, with 8 bases left in between. CDR3 in DNA: TGTGCCAGTAGTATGGGACTGGATAATTCACCCCTCCACTTT. This gives the protein CASSMGLDNSPLHF.

In its sample, this clone was seen a few times. The rearrangement links TRBV6-5 to TRBJ2-1, with 10 bases fitting TRBD1. Germline trimming cut 7 bases from V and 4 bases from J; bases unmatched to any gene: 7. The CDR3 is 15 amino acids. Germline loops: CDR1 MNHEY, CDR2 SVGAGI. DNA for the CDR3: TGTGCCAGCACCCTCGACAGGGGGCGATACAATGAGCAGTTCTTC. It encodes CASTLDRGRYNEQFF.

This clone was recorded once. The CDR3 loop reads CASKASGDTDTQYF. CDR3 bases: TGTGCCAGCAAGGCTAGCGGGGACACAGATACGCAGTATTTT. This chain links TRBV6-4 with TRBJ2-3; TRBD2 aligns across 9 bases. V trimming: 7 bases; J trimming: 2 bases; junction bases outside the gene matches: 4. Germline V gene sequence: CDR1 MRHNA, CDR2 SNTAGT. The CDR3 length is 14 residues.

The V call is TRBV5-1, the J call TRBJ1-2; 8 bases fit TRBD1. The J segment lost 6 bases and the V segment lost 1 base, leaving 5 bases of the junction unmatched. The CDR3 is 14 residues long. Per the germline V gene, CDR1 is SGHRS and CDR2 is YFSETQ. CDR3 protein: CASSLTGGQDGYTF. The CDR3 DNA follows: TGCGCCAGCAGCTTGACCGGGGGACAGGATGGCTACACCTTC.

At least ten counts were recorded for this clone. The rearrangement uses TRBV7-9 and TRBJ2-7; possible D gene TRBD1, 6 bases. There are 12 residues in the CDR3. V lost 4 bases, J lost 5 bases, and 9 bases lay in between. Germline V gene sequence: CDR1 SEHNR, CDR2 FQNEAQ (reference sequence). Here the CDR3 reads CASSWDNNEQYV. As DNA, the CDR3 is TGTGCCAGCAGCTGGGACAACAACGAGCAGTACGTC.

The rearrangement links TRBV3-1 (or the pseudogene TRBV3-2) to TRBJ2-3; the match to TRBD2 covers 13 bases. CDR1 and CDR2 (germline): LGHDT, YNNKEL (reference sequence). The CDR3 is 16 amino acids. The V gene end was trimmed by 1 base and the J gene end by 7 bases; junction bases not matched to a gene: 5. CDR3 in amino acids: CASSQVRTSGSNTQYF. In nucleotides, the CDR3 is TGTGCCAGCAGCCAAGTACGGACTAGCGGGAGTAATACGCAGTATTTT.

This chain uses TRBV30 with TRBJ2-7; D is perhaps TRBD1 (6 bases). Trimming shortened V by 3 bases and J by 1 base, and 10 bases separated the two germline ends. Germline V lookup: CDR1 GTSNPN, CDR2 SVGIG (reference sequence). The CDR3 has 13 amino acids. This CDR3 is CAWRMRGSYEQYF. The CDR3 coding sequence is TGTGCCTGGAGGATGAGGGGGTCCTACGAGCAGTACTTC.

This chain links TRBV11-3 with TRBJ2-3; 11 positions match TRBD2. Germline values: CDR1 SGHNT, CDR2 YENEEA. The CDR3 consists of 15 residues. V gave up 6 bases and J gave up 4 bases; unmatched junction bases: 6. The CDR3 reads CASRVGLAGSDTQYF. In DNA, the CDR3 is TGTGCCAGCAGAGTCGGACTAGCGGGTTCAGATACGCAGTATTTT.

There are many counts of this clone. The gene calls are TRBV10-3 and TRBJ1-1; TRBD1 matches at 8 bases. The CDR3 has 15 amino acids. Germline-derived CDR1 and CDR2 are ENHRY and SYGVKD. V lost 3 bases, J lost 1 base, and 4 bases stayed unmatched. The CDR3 sequence: CAISDPGTGNTEAFF. The CDR3 DNA follows: TGTGCCATCAGTGACCCCGGGACAGGGAACACTGAAGCTTTCTTT.